This T cell receptor beta chain was observed in a study of blood T cell repertoires in COVID-19. Sequenced by immunoSEQ multiplex PCR; TCRdb stores in-frame clones only, minus some. Altogether about 400,000 clones are present, roughly 89% being singletons, with the ten largest covering under 1.5%. Trimming at V came to 0 bases and at J to 13 bases, leaving 6 bases not matched to a gene. CDR3 length equals 13 residues. Germline CDR1 reads MNHEY; CDR2 reads SVGAGI. The TCR originated in a woman in her 30s with active or convalescent COVID-19. The specimen sequenced was peripheral blood. This rearrangement joins TRBV6-5 to TRBJ2-5; 9 nucleotides line up with TRBD2. As DNA, the CDR3 is TGTGCCAGCAGTTACTCTGGTAGCGGGAGCCGGTACTTC. Encoded protein: CASSYSGSGSRYF.